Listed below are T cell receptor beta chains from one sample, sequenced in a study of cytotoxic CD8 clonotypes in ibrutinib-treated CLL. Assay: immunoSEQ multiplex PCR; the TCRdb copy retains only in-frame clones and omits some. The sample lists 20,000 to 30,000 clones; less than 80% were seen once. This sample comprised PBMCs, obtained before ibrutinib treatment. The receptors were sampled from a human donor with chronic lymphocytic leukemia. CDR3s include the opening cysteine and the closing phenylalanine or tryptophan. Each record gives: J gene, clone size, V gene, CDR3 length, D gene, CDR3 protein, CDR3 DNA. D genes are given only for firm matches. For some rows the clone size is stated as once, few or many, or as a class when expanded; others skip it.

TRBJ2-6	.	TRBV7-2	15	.	CASSLKDSGANVLTF	TGTGCCAGCAGCTTAAAGGACTCTGGGGCCAACGTCCTGACTTTC
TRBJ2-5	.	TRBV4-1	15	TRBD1	CASSQTGGARETQYF	TGCGCCAGCAGCCAAACAGGGGGCGCGCGGGAGACCCAGTACTTC
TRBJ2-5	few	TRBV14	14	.	CASSQEPYQGTQYF	TGTGCCAGCAGCCAAGAACCATACCAAGGGACCCAGTACTTC
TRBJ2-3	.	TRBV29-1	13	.	CSVEVAMTDTQYF	TGCAGCGTCGAGGTAGCGATGACAGATACGCAGTATTTT
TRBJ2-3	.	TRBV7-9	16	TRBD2	CASTPGTSAMVDTQYF	TGTGCCAGCACCCCAGGGACTAGCGCCATGGTAGATACGCAGTATTTT
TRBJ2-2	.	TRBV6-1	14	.	CASSDLTGTGELFF	TGTGCCAGCAGTGATCTGACGGGAACCGGGGAGCTGTTTTTT
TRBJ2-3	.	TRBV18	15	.	CASSPPSGGIETQYF	TGTGCCAGCTCACCACCGTCGGGTGGAATTGAGACGCAGTATTTT
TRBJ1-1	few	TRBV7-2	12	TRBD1	CASSPNRGEAFF	TGTGCCAGCAGCCCGAACAGGGGTGAAGCTTTCTTT
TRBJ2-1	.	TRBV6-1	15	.	CASSEGAQVRNEQFF	TGTGCCAGCAGTGAAGGAGCTCAGGTTAGGAATGAGCAGTTCTTC
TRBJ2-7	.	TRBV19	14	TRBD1	CASSTPGQGYEQYF	TGTGCCAGTAGTACGCCGGGACAGGGCTACGAGCAGTACTTC
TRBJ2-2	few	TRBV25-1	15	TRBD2	CASSDRLAGAGELFF	TGTGCCAGCAGTGACCGACTAGCGGGAGCCGGGGAGCTGTTTTTT
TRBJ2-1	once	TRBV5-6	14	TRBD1	CATYLDRGDNEQFF	TGTGCCACCTACCTGGACAGGGGGGACAATGAGCAGTTCTTC
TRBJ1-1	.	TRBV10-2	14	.	CASWRQGRNTEAFF	TGCGCCAGCTGGAGACAAGGCCGGAACACTGAAGCTTTCTTT
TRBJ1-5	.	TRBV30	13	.	CAWSSNSNQPQHF	TGTGCCTGGAGCAGTAATAGCAATCAGCCCCAGCATTTT
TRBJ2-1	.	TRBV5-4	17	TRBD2	CASSLSAGAGSYNEQFF	TGTGCCAGCAGCTTGTCAGCGGGAGCGGGCTCCTACAATGAGCAGTTCTTC
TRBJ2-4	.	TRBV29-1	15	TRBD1	CSARDRDPAKNIQYF	TGCAGCGCTCGAGACAGGGACCCAGCCAAAAACATTCAGTACTTC
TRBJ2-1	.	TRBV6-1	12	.	CASSELYNEQFF	TGTGCCAGCAGTGAACTTTACAATGAGCAGTTCTTC
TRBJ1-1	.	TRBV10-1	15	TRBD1	CASSESRTGIIEAFF	TGCGCCAGCAGTGAGTCGAGGACAGGTATTATTGAAGCTTTCTTT
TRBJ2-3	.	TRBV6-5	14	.	CASSYGVGADTQYF	TGTGCCAGCAGTTACGGGGTGGGTGCAGATACGCAGTATTTT
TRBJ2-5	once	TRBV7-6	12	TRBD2	CASSPRGETQYF	TGTGCCAGCAGCCCGCGGGGGGAGACCCAGTACTTC
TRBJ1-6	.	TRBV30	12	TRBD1	CAWKQGNSPLHF	TGTGCCTGGAAACAGGGGAATTCACCCCTCCACTTT
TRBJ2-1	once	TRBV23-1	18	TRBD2	CASSQSRPGGSSYNEQFF	TGCGCCAGCAGTCAATCACGTCCGGGGGGAAGCTCCTACAATGAGCAGTTCTTC
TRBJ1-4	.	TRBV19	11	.	CASIWPLKLFF	TGTGCCAGTATCTGGCCCCTAAAACTGTTTTTT
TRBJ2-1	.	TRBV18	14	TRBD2	CASSPPTSGSAPFF	TGTGCCAGCTCACCACCAACTAGCGGGTCGGCCCCGTTCTTC
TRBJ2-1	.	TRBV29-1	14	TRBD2	CSVAVGLAGSEQFF	TGCAGCGTAGCCGTCGGGCTAGCGGGAAGCGAGCAGTTCTTC
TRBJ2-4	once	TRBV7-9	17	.	CASSPLGGPVAKNIQYF	TGTGCCAGCAGCCCTTTAGGGGGGCCGGTAGCCAAAAACATTCAGTACTTC
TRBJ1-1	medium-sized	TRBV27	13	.	CASTPGGATEAFF	TGTGCCAGCACCCCCGGGGGGGCGACTGAAGCTTTCTTT
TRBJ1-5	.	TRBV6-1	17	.	CASSAPSGRDSNQPQHF	TGTGCCAGCAGTGCCCCCTCGGGGCGAGATAGCAATCAGCCCCAGCATTTT
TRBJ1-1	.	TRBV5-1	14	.	CASSPTGQAAEAFF	TGCGCCAGCAGCCCGACGGGGCAAGCTGCTGAAGCTTTCTTT
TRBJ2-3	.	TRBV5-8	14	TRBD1	CASSFGQGADTQYF	TGTGCCAGCAGCTTCGGACAGGGGGCAGATACGCAGTATTTT
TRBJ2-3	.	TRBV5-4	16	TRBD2	CASSLYREVRTDTQYF	TGTGCCAGCAGCTTGTACCGGGAGGTCCGAACAGATACGCAGTATTTT
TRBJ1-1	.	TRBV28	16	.	CASSLRAGRRNTEAFF	TGTGCCAGCAGTTTACGGGCAGGGAGGCGGAACACTGAAGCTTTCTTT
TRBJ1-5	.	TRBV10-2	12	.	CASGQSYQPQHF	TGCGCCAGTGGACAGTCTTATCAGCCCCAGCATTTT
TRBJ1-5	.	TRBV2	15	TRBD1	CASSRRQGSNQPQHF	TGTGCCAGCAGCCGCAGACAGGGCAGCAATCAGCCCCAGCATTTT
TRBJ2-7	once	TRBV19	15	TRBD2	CASSLGTSGRDEQYF	TGTGCCAGTAGTCTGGGGACTAGCGGGAGGGACGAGCAGTACTTC
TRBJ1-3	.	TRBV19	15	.	CASSGRAGGGGTIYF	TGTGCCAGTAGTGGCCGAGCGGGTGGTGGAGGCACCATATATTTT
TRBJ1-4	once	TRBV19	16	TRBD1	CASSGGQGARNEKLFF	TGTGCCAGTAGTGGGGGACAGGGGGCGCGGAATGAAAAACTGTTTTTT
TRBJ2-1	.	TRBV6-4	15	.	CASTPSPGTLGRWVF	TGTGCCAGCACCCCAAGTCCCGGGACTCTCGGGCGTTGGGTCTTC
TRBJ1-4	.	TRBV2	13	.	CASKVQGGEKLFF	TGTGCCAGCAAGGTTCAGGGTGGGGAAAAACTGTTTTTT
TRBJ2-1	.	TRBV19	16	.	CASSGSGPSSYNEQFF	TGTGCCAGTAGTGGGAGCGGGCCCAGCTCCTACAATGAGCAGTTCTTC
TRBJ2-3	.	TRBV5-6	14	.	CASSFRAITDTQYF	TGTGCCAGCAGCTTCCGGGCCATCACAGATACGCAGTATTTT
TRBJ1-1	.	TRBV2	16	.	CASSENVGGKGTEAFF	TGTGCCAGCAGTGAGAACGTTGGGGGGAAGGGAACTGAAGCTTTCTTT
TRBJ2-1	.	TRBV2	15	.	CASSAATAWSNEQFF	TGTGCCAGCAGCGCCGCGACTGCCTGGTCCAATGAGCAGTTCTTC
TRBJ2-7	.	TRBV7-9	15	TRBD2	CASSSGRERGYEQYF	TGTGCCAGCAGCTCTGGGAGGGAGCGGGGCTACGAGCAGTACTTC
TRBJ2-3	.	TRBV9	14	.	CASSVASGTDTQYF	TGTGCCAGCAGCGTAGCTAGCGGCACAGATACGCAGTATTTT
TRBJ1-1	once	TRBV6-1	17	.	CASSEAPSYRMNTEAFF	TGTGCCAGCAGTGAAGCGCCCTCCTACAGGATGAACACTGAAGCTTTCTTT
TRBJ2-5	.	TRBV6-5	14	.	CASSYSSRAETQYF	TGTGCCAGCAGTTACTCTTCCAGGGCCGAGACCCAGTACTTC
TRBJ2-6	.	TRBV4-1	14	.	CASSQDSGANVLTF	TGCGCCAGCAGCCAAGACTCTGGGGCCAACGTCCTGACTTTC